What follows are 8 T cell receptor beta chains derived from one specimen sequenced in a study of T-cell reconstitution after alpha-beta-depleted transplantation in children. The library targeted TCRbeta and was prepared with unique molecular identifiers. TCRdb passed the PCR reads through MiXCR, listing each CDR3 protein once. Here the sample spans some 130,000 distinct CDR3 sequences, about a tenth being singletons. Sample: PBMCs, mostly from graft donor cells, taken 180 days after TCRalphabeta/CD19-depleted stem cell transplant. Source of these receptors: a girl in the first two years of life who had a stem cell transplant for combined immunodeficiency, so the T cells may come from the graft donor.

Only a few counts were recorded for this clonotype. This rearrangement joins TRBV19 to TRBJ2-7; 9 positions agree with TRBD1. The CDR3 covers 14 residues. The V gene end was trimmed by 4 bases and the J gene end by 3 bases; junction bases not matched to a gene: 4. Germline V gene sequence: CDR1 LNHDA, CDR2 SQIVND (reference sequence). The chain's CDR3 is CASSTTGGLYEQYF. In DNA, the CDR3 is TGTGCCAGTAGTACGACAGGGGGTCTCTACGAGCAGTACTTC.

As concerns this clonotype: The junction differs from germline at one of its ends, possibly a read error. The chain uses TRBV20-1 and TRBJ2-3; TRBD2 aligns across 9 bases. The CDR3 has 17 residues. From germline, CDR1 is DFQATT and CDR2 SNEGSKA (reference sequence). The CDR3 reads CCARAVASGMETDTQYF. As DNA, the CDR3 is TGCTGTGCTAGAGCGGTGGCTAGCGGGATGGAGACAGATACGCAGTATTTT.

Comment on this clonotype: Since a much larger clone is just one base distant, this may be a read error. CDR3 bases: TGCGCCAGCAGCCCGACATGGAGCTATGGCTACACCTTC. This translates into CASSPTWSYGYTF. This chain joins TRBV5-1 and TRBJ1-2; D call uncertain. The CDR3 has 13 amino acids. Germline V lookup: CDR1 SGHRS, CDR2 YFSETQ. Trimming removed 4 bases at V and 4 bases at J, with 11 bases between.

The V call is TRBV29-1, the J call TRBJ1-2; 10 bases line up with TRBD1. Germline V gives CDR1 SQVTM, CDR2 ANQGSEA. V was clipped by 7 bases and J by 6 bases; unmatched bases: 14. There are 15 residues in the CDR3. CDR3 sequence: CSGLRWTGGVHGYTF. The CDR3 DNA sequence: TGCAGCGGACTCCGTTGGACAGGGGGAGTTCATGGCTACACCTTC.

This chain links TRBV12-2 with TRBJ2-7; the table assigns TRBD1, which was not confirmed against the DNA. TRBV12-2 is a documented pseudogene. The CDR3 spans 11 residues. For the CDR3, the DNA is TGTGCAAACCCCTTGACACACGAGCAGTACTTC. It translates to CANPLTHEQYF.

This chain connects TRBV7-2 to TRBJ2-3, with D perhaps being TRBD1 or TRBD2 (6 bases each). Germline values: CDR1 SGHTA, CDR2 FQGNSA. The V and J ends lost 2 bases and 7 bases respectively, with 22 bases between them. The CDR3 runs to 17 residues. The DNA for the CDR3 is TGTGCCAGCAGCTTACGGGGGCAAGGCCTGGGGATATATACGCAGTATTTT. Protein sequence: CASSLRGQGLGIYTQYF.

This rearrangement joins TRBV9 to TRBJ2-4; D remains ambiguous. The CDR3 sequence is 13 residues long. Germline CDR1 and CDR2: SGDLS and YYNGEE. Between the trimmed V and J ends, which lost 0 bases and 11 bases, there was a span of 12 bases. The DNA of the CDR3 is TGTGCCAGCAGCGTAGCCTACTCAGGCGTTCAGTACTTC. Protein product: CASSVAYSGVQYF.

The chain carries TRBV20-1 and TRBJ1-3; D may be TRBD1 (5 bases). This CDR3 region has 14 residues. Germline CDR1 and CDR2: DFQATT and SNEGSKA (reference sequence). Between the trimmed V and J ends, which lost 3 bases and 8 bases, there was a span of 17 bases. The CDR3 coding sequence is TGCAGTGCTAGGTCGGGACTGATGGGAGACACCATATATTTT. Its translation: CSARSGLMGDTIYF.